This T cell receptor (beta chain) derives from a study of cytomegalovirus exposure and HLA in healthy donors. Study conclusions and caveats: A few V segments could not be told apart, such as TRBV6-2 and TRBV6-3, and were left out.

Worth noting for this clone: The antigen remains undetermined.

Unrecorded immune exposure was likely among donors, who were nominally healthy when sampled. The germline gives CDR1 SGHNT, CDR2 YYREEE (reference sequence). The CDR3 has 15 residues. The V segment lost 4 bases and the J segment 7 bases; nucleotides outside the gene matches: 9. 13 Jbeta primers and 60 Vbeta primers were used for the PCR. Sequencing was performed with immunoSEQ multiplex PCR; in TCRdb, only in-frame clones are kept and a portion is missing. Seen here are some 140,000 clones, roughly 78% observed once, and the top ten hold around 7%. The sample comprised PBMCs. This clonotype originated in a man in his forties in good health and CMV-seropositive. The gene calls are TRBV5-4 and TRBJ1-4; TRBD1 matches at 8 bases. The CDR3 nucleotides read TGTGCCAGCAGCCCGAGCAGGGGGCGAGGTGAAAAACTGTTTTTT. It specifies CASSPSRGRGEKLFF.